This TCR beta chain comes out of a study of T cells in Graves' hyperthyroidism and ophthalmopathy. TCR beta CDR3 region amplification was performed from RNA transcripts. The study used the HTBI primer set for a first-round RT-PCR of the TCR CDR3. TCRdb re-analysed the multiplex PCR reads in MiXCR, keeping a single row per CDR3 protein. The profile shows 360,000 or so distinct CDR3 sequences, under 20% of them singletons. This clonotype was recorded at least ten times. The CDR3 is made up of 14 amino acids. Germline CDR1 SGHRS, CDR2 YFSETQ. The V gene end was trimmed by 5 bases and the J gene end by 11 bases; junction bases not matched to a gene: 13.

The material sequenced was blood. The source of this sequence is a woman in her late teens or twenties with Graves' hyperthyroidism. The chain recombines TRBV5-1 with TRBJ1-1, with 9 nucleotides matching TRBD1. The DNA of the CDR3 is TGCGCCAGCAGTCTATCACAGGGGGCAAGGGGCGCTTTCTTT. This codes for CASSLSQGARGAFF.